This T cell receptor beta chain was found in a study of CD8 T cells in ankylosing spondylitis. This clonotype was seen many times. Its antigen is not known. The CDR3 contains 15 residues. CDR1 and CDR2 from the germline V gene are SGHVS and FQNEAQ. Trimming shortened V by 6 bases and J by 0 bases, and 11 bases separated the two germline ends. Findings of the study overall: Made up of about eight highly homologous variants, a TCR beta motif appeared characteristic of ankylosing spondylitis blood.

TCRdb independently ran MiXCR on the 5' RACE reads; one entry per CDR3 protein. Seen here are under 150,000 distinct CDR3 sequences, 7% to 10% observed once, and the top ten hold roughly 3.3%. The source of this sequence is a male donor with ankylosing spondylitis or in good health (not recorded which). Sequencing used blood, either unsorted or a sorted T cell fraction (not recorded which). The chain uses TRBV7-8 and TRBJ1-4; D uncertain. The CDR3 loop reads CASSTDPATNEKLFF. In DNA, the CDR3 is TGTGCCAGCAGTACCGATCCGGCAACTAATGAAAAACTGTTTTTT.